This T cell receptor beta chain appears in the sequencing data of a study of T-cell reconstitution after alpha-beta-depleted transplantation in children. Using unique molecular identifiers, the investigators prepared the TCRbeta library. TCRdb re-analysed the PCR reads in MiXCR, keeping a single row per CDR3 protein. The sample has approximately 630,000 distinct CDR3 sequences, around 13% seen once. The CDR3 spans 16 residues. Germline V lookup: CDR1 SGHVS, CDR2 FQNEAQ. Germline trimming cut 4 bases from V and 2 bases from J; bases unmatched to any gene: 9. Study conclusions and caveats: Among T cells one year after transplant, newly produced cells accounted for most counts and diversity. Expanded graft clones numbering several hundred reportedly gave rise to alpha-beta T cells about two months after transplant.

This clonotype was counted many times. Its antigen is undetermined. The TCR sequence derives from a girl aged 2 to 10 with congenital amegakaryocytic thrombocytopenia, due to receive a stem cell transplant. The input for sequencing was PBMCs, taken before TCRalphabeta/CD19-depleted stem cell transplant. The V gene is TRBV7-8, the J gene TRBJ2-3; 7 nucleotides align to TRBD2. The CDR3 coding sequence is TGTGCCAGCAGCTCGGGACTAACCATAGCCACAGATACGCAGTATTTT. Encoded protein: CASSSGLTIATDTQYF.